This entry features one T cell receptor beta chain sequence. This CDR3 contains 14 residues. Germline loops: CDR1 SNHLY, CDR2 FYNNEI. V lost 8 bases and J lost 4, with 17 bases in between. The sample belongs to a study of shared clonotypes between healthy human individuals. This table comes from immunoSEQ multiplex PCR, and its TCRdb copy is limited to in-frame clones, with some not included. The profile covers 1.5 million to 2.5 million clones, with about 95% appearing a single time and more than 0.9% taken by the ten largest. Terminally differentiated effector memory CD45RA+ cells were left out of the naive CD8 fraction, which was CD45RO-negative and positively selected for CCR7.

Sequencing was done on a sample of naive CD8+ T cells sorted from blood. The sequence came from a man between 18 and 29 years old in good health. The chain recombines TRBV2 with TRBJ1-2; tentatively, D is TRBD1 (5 bases). CDR3 region: CASLAGGLGYGYTF. DNA for the CDR3: TGTGCCAGCCTAGCCGGGGGGTTGGGCTATGGCTACACCTTC. The whole variable domain, remainder taken from reference TRBV2 and TRBJ1-2, is EPEVTQTPSHQVTQMGQEVILRCVPISNHLYFYWYRQILGQKVEFLVSFYNNEISEKSEIFDDQFSVERPDGSNFTLKIRSTKLEDSAMYFCASLAGGLGYGYTFGSGTRLTVV.